A selection of T cell receptor beta chains follows, all from one sample in a study of blood T cells in healthy people across ages. TCRdb redid the calling of the 5' RACE reads with MiXCR, one entry per CDR3 protein. The repertoire consists of 1.2 million to 1.5 million distinct CDR3 sequences, with 42% occurring once and the leading ten covering under 8%. The sequenced sample was blood. These receptors were obtained from a young woman in good health. Both conserved end residues are trimmed from each CDR3. The order of the fields is clone size, V gene, J gene, CDR3 protein. Expanded clones get a size class; other rows say once, few or many, or leave the size out.

clone_size: -; v_call: TRBV10-3; j_call: TRBJ1-1; cdr3_aa: AISESRGTEAF
clone_size: -; v_call: TRBV12-3/TRBV12-4; j_call: TRBJ2-1; cdr3_aa: AGRGASGSENEQF
clone_size: -; v_call: TRBV30; j_call: TRBJ2-7; cdr3_aa: AWSGQTAYEQY
clone_size: many; v_call: TRBV29-1; j_call: TRBJ2-1; cdr3_aa: SGLDSLQINNEQF
clone_size: few; v_call: TRBV2; j_call: TRBJ2-1; cdr3_aa: ARSIGTSGANEQF
clone_size: -; v_call: TRBV6-5; j_call: TRBJ2-1; cdr3_aa: ASSDVLNNEQF
clone_size: few; v_call: TRBV12-3/TRBV12-4; j_call: TRBJ2-7; cdr3_aa: ASSPGESRYEQY
clone_size: -; v_call: TRBV7-7; j_call: TRBJ2-3; cdr3_aa: ASSPSSGGLADTRY
clone_size: -; v_call: TRBV5-1; j_call: TRBJ2-7; cdr3_aa: ASSQSLGDEQY
clone_size: -; v_call: TRBV27; j_call: TRBJ2-1; cdr3_aa: ASSFALAGLGEQF
clone_size: -; v_call: TRBV5-1; j_call: TRBJ2-3; cdr3_aa: ASSSRIAGGITDTQY
clone_size: -; v_call: TRBV3-1; j_call: TRBJ1-4; cdr3_aa: ASSHRGDGTNEKLF
clone_size: once; v_call: TRBV28; j_call: TRBJ2-7; cdr3_aa: ASSFPGQSPEQY
clone_size: -; v_call: TRBV10-2; j_call: TRBJ1-1; cdr3_aa: ASRDDRQNTEAF
clone_size: many; v_call: TRBV4-2; j_call: TRBJ1-4; cdr3_aa: ASREVAMGGGQEKLF
clone_size: -; v_call: TRBV6-6; j_call: TRBJ2-3; cdr3_aa: ASKRGGGAADTQY
clone_size: -; v_call: TRBV30; j_call: TRBJ1-2; cdr3_aa: AGKKGYGYT
clone_size: -; v_call: TRBV19; j_call: TRBJ2-3; cdr3_aa: ASSMVAQRADTQY
clone_size: -; v_call: TRBV3-1; j_call: TRBJ2-7; cdr3_aa: ASSQDRSSYEQY
clone_size: -; v_call: TRBV5-1; j_call: TRBJ2-3; cdr3_aa: ASSRNGNTDTQY
clone_size: few; v_call: TRBV7-9; j_call: TRBJ1-6; cdr3_aa: ASSPSPLH
clone_size: few; v_call: TRBV14; j_call: TRBJ1-5; cdr3_aa: ASSQGPRGPQH
clone_size: -; v_call: TRBV29-1; j_call: TRBJ1-2; cdr3_aa: SVKVGIQVEGYT
clone_size: -; v_call: TRBV9; j_call: TRBJ2-7; cdr3_aa: ASARAGSGGTYEQY
clone_size: few; v_call: TRBV24-1; j_call: TRBJ2-1; cdr3_aa: ATSGASGGNEQF
clone_size: -; v_call: TRBV20-1; j_call: TRBJ1-1; cdr3_aa: SARDWGGTNTEAF
clone_size: -; v_call: TRBV11-2; j_call: TRBJ2-1; cdr3_aa: ASSLGRVGTSYNEQF
clone_size: few; v_call: TRBV4-2; j_call: TRBJ2-3; cdr3_aa: ASSQDAGRETDTQY
clone_size: once; v_call: TRBV5-6; j_call: TRBJ2-3; cdr3_aa: ASSRTTGPTTDTQY
clone_size: few; v_call: TRBV12-3/TRBV12-4; j_call: TRBJ1-2; cdr3_aa: AVGATSGYT
clone_size: few; v_call: TRBV6-5; j_call: TRBJ1-4; cdr3_aa: ASSYSAAGNEKLF
clone_size: -; v_call: TRBV4-1; j_call: TRBJ2-7; cdr3_aa: ASSPGGGITYEQY
clone_size: -; v_call: TRBV14; j_call: TRBJ2-5; cdr3_aa: ASSLLDTAGGNEQY
clone_size: few; v_call: TRBV10-3; j_call: TRBJ2-7; cdr3_aa: AIRTPAGSSYEQY
clone_size: few; v_call: TRBV6-6; j_call: TRBJ2-7; cdr3_aa: ASSGKQGGNYEQY
clone_size: once; v_call: TRBV5-1; j_call: TRBJ2-1; cdr3_aa: ASSLAGGTGTSGGAAYNEQF
clone_size: once; v_call: TRBV10-3; j_call: TRBJ2-2; cdr3_aa: AISASGGPTNTGELF
clone_size: few; v_call: TRBV24-1; j_call: TRBJ2-5; cdr3_aa: ATSPGGQETQY
clone_size: few; v_call: TRBV10-1; j_call: TRBJ2-3; cdr3_aa: ASSELTAGTQY
clone_size: few; v_call: TRBV7-2; j_call: TRBJ2-3; cdr3_aa: ASSSSRVSTDTQY
clone_size: -; v_call: TRBV2; j_call: TRBJ1-5; cdr3_aa: ASTPVGYSNQPQH
clone_size: few; v_call: TRBV20-1; j_call: TRBJ2-5; cdr3_aa: SAMGPSSGQY
clone_size: -; v_call: TRBV27; j_call: TRBJ1-1; cdr3_aa: ASSPLASLNTEAF
clone_size: once; v_call: TRBV18; j_call: TRBJ2-1; cdr3_aa: ASSRRLAGTVDEQF
clone_size: -; v_call: TRBV20-1; j_call: TRBJ2-7; cdr3_aa: SAWSTYPTYEQY
clone_size: -; v_call: TRBV4-2; j_call: TRBJ1-1; cdr3_aa: ASSGLQGQNTEAF
clone_size: many; v_call: TRBV5-1; j_call: TRBJ2-3; cdr3_aa: ASSLGGEGTDTQY
clone_size: few; v_call: TRBV4-1; j_call: TRBJ2-7; cdr3_aa: ASSQGNWDSAYEQY
clone_size: few; v_call: TRBV20-1; j_call: TRBJ2-2; cdr3_aa: SANGPGTGELF